Below, 29 T cell receptor beta chains from the same sample are listed, as sequenced in a study of blood T cell repertoires in COVID-19. The table came from immunoSEQ multiplex PCR; TCRdb's copy has only in-frame clones and leaves some out. The sample contains fewer than 350,000 clones, roughly 85% of which appear only once. Material: PBMCs or T cells enriched from blood (not recorded which). All receptors come from a man younger than 45 who had recovered from COVID-19.

This chain's CDR3 is CASEGLSERKLFF. In DNA, the CDR3 is TGTGCCAGCGAGGGCCTGTCCGAGAGAAAACTGTTTTTT. The chain combines TRBV6-5 with TRBJ1-4, with D unresolved. V was cut by 8 bases and J by 10 bases, with 17 bases left in between. The CDR3 contains 13 residues. Germline CDR1 MNHEY, CDR2 SVGAGI.

The chain has TRBV30 and TRBJ2-7; 7 bases align to TRBD1. The V gene end was trimmed by 2 bases and the J gene end by 3 bases; junction bases not matched to a gene: 10. This CDR3 has 15 residues. In germline, CDR1 is GTSNPN, CDR2 SVGIG (reference sequence). Written as DNA, the CDR3 is TGTGCCTGGAGTCCTCCCGGGACAGTCCGCTACGAGCAGTACTTC. This gives the protein CAWSPPGTVRYEQYF.

The chain has TRBV3-1 (or the pseudogene TRBV3-2) and TRBJ1-6; D is possibly TRBD1 (6 bases). This CDR3 is 14 amino acids long. Germline CDR1 reads LGHDT; CDR2 reads YNNKEL (reference sequence). The V gene lost 4 bases and the J gene lost 6 bases, with 10 bases spanning the gap. The CDR3 here is CASSPGVLNSPLHF. The CDR3 nucleotides read TGTGCCAGCAGCCCAGGGGTCCTTAATTCACCCCTCCACTTT.

This chain links TRBV29-1 with TRBJ1-2, with TRBD1 matching over 7 bases. The V and J ends lost 7 bases and 5 bases, in that order; junction bases with no gene match: 4. The CDR3 runs to 11 residues. Germline lookup yields CDR1 SQVTM and CDR2 ANQGSEA. This CDR3 reads CSAGTDYGYTF. The CDR3 coding sequence is TGCAGCGCTGGGACAGATTATGGCTACACCTTC.

This chain uses TRBV18 with TRBJ1-1; D ambiguous. Looked up from germline, CDR1 is KGHSH and CDR2 is LQKENI. The CDR3 is made up of 12 amino acids. The V gene lost 4 bases and the J gene lost 4 bases, with 7 bases spanning the gap. CDR3 DNA: TGTGCCAGCTCACTTATGCGCACTGAAGCTTTCTTT. Translated: CASSLMRTEAFF.

This chain links TRBV29-1 with TRBJ2-2; 9 nucleotides agree with TRBD2. Germline CDR1 reads SQVTM; CDR2 reads ANQGSEA. This CDR3 region has 14 residues. V gave up 3 bases and J gave up 4 bases; unmatched junction bases: 3. The CDR3 reads CSVDGGGATGELFF. CDR3 coding DNA: TGCAGCGTTGACGGCGGGGGGGCCACCGGGGAGCTGTTTTTT.

This chain uses TRBV18 with TRBJ1-5; 7 bases match TRBD1. The CDR3 is 17 residues long. V lost 3 bases, J lost 1 base, and 9 bases stayed unmatched. Germline-derived CDR1 and CDR2 are KGHSH and LQKENI. This CDR3 is CASSPTQGTVSNQPQHF. CDR3 sequence (DNA): TGTGCCAGCTCACCCACACAGGGGACGGTGAGCAATCAGCCCCAGCATTTT.

The gene calls are TRBV29-1 and TRBJ2-3; TRBD1 matches at 9 bases. V lost 7 bases to trimming and J lost 4 bases; unmatched junction nucleotides: 3. Germline CDR1 is SQVTM and CDR2 is ANQGSEA. This CDR3 is built from 12 residues. CDR3 sequence: CSEGQGPDTQYF. CDR3 nucleotide sequence: TGCAGCGAGGGACAGGGCCCAGATACGCAGTATTTT.

The V call is TRBV27, the J call TRBJ2-7; TRBD1 matches at 8 bases. The CDR3 is 16 residues long. Looked up from germline, CDR1 is MNHEY and CDR2 is SMNVEV (reference sequence). With V trimmed by 0 bases and J by 6 bases, 10 bases remained unmatched. The chain's CDR3 is CASSLSTRGLHGEQYF. The CDR3 DNA is TGTGCCAGCAGTTTATCGACCAGGGGGCTGCACGGCGAGCAGTACTTC.

The chain is built from TRBV11-2 and TRBJ1-1, with 8 bases identical to TRBD1. Germline V gene data show CDR1 as SGHAT and CDR2 as FQNNGV. The CDR3 is made up of 12 amino acids. V was pared by 8 bases and J by 3 bases, with 2 bases of the junction left unmatched. The CDR3 loop reads CASQTGDTEAFF. As DNA, the CDR3 is TGTGCCAGCCAGACAGGGGACACTGAAGCTTTCTTT.

The rearrangement links TRBV19 to TRBJ2-7; 7 bases are a match to TRBD1. Trimming cost V 2 bases and J 6 bases; bases outside gene matches: 10. Germline CDR1 is LNHDA and CDR2 is SQIVND (reference sequence). CDR3 length equals 15 residues. The CDR3 is CASSIRGQGLGEQYF. The CDR3 DNA reads as TGTGCCAGTAGTATAAGGGGGCAGGGATTGGGCGAGCAGTACTTC.

The chain is built from TRBV27 and TRBJ1-1, with D possibly TRBD1 on 5 matching bases. This CDR3 spans 14 amino acids. Germline V gene data show CDR1 as MNHEY and CDR2 as SMNVEV (reference sequence). V was trimmed by 6 bases and J by 4 bases, leaving 15 bases between them. The CDR3 coding sequence is TGTGCCAGCAGCAAGGAGGGGTGGGGCACTGAAGCTTTCTTT. It codes for CASSKEGWGTEAFF.

This clone occurred once. The genes are TRBV6-5 and TRBJ1-1, with 12 bases matching TRBD1. Trimming removed 8 bases from V and 2 bases from J; junction bases left unmatched: 6. This CDR3 comprises 15 residues. Germline V lookup: CDR1 MNHEY, CDR2 SVGAGI. CDR3 coding DNA: TGTGCCAGCCTCAGGGACAGGGGGCATAACACTGAAGCTTTCTTT. It translates to CASLRDRGHNTEAFF.

The rearrangement uses TRBV5-4 and TRBJ2-3; possible D gene TRBD2, 7 bases. CDR1 is SGHNT, CDR2 YYREEE, per germline (reference sequence). V lost 0 bases to trimming and J lost 4 bases, with 12 bases between them. The CDR3 contains 15 residues. Written as DNA, the CDR3 is TGTGCCAGCAGCTTGGGGGGGGGCCAATCAGATACGCAGTATTTT. This encodes CASSLGGGQSDTQYF.

The gene calls are TRBV5-6 and TRBJ1-2; weak D call: TRBD1 (6 bases). V was clipped by 4 bases and J by 5 bases, with 21 bases between them. The CDR3 sequence is 16 residues long. CDR1 SGHDT and CDR2 YYEEEE come from the germline V gene. CDR3 in DNA: TGTGCCAGCAGCGTCAAGGGGGACCCCATGGCTTATGGCTACACCTTC. Translated, it gives CASSVKGDPMAYGYTF. Filled out from reference TRBV5-6 and TRBJ1-2, the complete variable domain reads DAGVTQSPTHLIKTRGQQVTLRCSPKSGHDTVSWYQQALGQGPQFIFQYYEEEERQRGNFPDRFSGHQFPNYSSELNVNALLLGDSALYLCASSVKGDPMAYGYTFGSGTRLTVV.

The chain recombines TRBV7-2 with TRBJ2-5; TRBD2 might be the D (6 bases). CDR1 and CDR2 (germline): SGHTA, FQGNSA. This CDR3 is 16 amino acids long. V shed 2 bases and J shed 2 bases, with 15 bases lying between them. The CDR3 protein is CASSLWGLNKQETQYF. The CDR3 DNA follows: TGTGCCAGCAGCTTATGGGGACTGAATAAACAAGAGACCCAGTACTTC.

V usage is TRBV18 and J usage is TRBJ1-5, with TRBD1 matching over 9 bases. The V gene end was trimmed by 4 bases and the J gene end by 2 bases; junction bases not matched to a gene: 3. The CDR3 runs to 15 residues. Germline V gives CDR1 KGHSH, CDR2 LQKENI. CDR3 region: CASSLDRGGNQPQHF. Here the CDR3 DNA reads TGTGCCAGCTCACTCGACAGGGGGGGCAATCAGCCCCAGCATTTT.

This sequence joins TRBV5-4 and TRBJ1-3; weak D call: TRBD1 (5 bases). CDR1 and CDR2 from the germline V gene are SGHNT and YYREEE (reference sequence). The length of the CDR3 is 16 residues. V was shortened by 1 base and J by 4 bases, with 15 bases between the two germline ends. CDR3 sequence reads: CASSLRLGGEGNTIYF. The DNA of the CDR3 is TGTGCCAGCAGCTTGAGACTCGGGGGGGAAGGAAACACCATATATTTT.

The rearrangement joins TRBV19 to TRBJ2-6; weak D call: TRBD1 (5 bases). With 6 bases removed from V and 1 base from J, the gap between germline ends came to 7 bases. In germline, CDR1 is LNHDA, CDR2 SQIVND (reference sequence). This CDR3 region has 14 residues. CDR3 region: CASRRGSGANVLTF. CDR3 bases: TGTGCCAGTAGAAGGGGATCTGGGGCCAACGTCCTGACTTTC.

This clone was counted a single time. This chain joins TRBV3-1 (or the pseudogene TRBV3-2) and TRBJ2-7; maybe TRBD1 (6 bases). This CDR3 has 14 residues. The ends were cut back, 5 bases at V and 6 bases at J, with 17 bases in the middle. CDR1 and CDR2 (germline): LGHDT, YNNKEL (reference sequence). The CDR3 sequence is CASSAGTKGREQYF. The CDR3 coding sequence is TGTGCCAGCAGCGCCGGGACAAAGGGTCGCGAGCAGTACTTC.

The chain couples TRBV11-2 to TRBJ2-1; TRBD2 matches at 9 bases. CDR1 is SGHAT, CDR2 FQNNGV, per germline. V was pared by 1 base and J by 9 bases, with 10 bases of the junction left unmatched. CDR3 length equals 16 residues. The DNA of the CDR3 is TGTGCCAGCAGCTTAGCCGGTCGCGGGGGGGCCCGTGAGCAGTTCTTC. This gives the protein CASSLAGRGGAREQFF.

The V call is TRBV6-5, the J call TRBJ2-3; no reliable D call. The CDR3 is made up of 13 amino acids. The germline CDR1 and CDR2 sequences are MNHEY and SVGAGI. Trimming cost V 7 bases and J 2 bases, with 10 bases left between them. CDR3 protein: CASTLHTTDTQYF. CDR3 coding DNA: TGTGCCAGCACCTTACATACCACAGATACGCAGTATTTT.

This sequence joins TRBV9 and TRBJ2-3; 10 nucleotides align to TRBD1. This CDR3 contains 14 residues. CDR1 is SGDLS, CDR2 YYNGEE, per germline. With 6 bases clipped from V and 4 bases from J, the junction kept 5 bases outside the gene matches. In DNA form, the CDR3 reads TGTGCCAGCACCCGGGACAGGGGTCCAGATACGCAGTATTTT. Its translation: CASTRDRGPDTQYF.

In its sample, this clone was seen once. This chain links TRBV4-3 with TRBJ1-1; D is unclear. Trimming shortened V by 1 base and J by 3 bases, and 9 bases separated the two germline ends. Germline V lookup: CDR1 LGHNA, CDR2 YSLEER. This CDR3 comprises 14 residues. CDR3 amino acids: CASSQGALDTEAFF. The CDR3 DNA is TGCGCCAGCAGCCAAGGGGCTTTGGACACTGAAGCTTTCTTT.

The gene calls are TRBV7-9 and TRBJ1-1; TRBD1 matches at 7 bases. CDR3 length: 15 residues. With 5 bases clipped from V and 10 bases from J, the junction kept 16 bases outside the gene matches. Germline CDR1 is SEHNR and CDR2 is FQNEAQ (reference sequence). The CDR3 sequence: CASSPQGQPGAVAFF. Here the CDR3 DNA reads TGTGCCAGCAGCCCCCAGGGACAGCCCGGAGCAGTAGCTTTCTTT.

The chain joins TRBV10-3 to TRBJ2-7, with 7 bases aligning to TRBD1. V gave up 7 bases and J gave up 2 bases; unmatched junction bases: 8. CDR1 is ENHRY and CDR2 is SYGVKD in the germline V gene. The CDR3 sequence is 14 residues long. The CDR3 DNA reads TGTGCCATCACCGCACAGGGGTCGGCCTACGAGCAGTACTTC. Translated, it gives CAITAQGSAYEQYF.

V and J are TRBV7-9 and TRBJ2-1; 9 bases are shared with TRBD1. In germline, CDR1 is SEHNR, CDR2 FQNEAQ (reference sequence). There are 15 residues in the CDR3. V lost 4 bases and J lost 3; bases outside the gene matches: 4. The CDR3 sequence is CASSSDRGIYNEQFF. CDR3 DNA: TGTGCCAGCAGCTCCGACAGGGGGATCTACAATGAGCAGTTCTTC.

J is TRBJ1-2 and V is TRBV9; 8 positions match TRBD1. With V trimmed by 4 bases and J by 8 bases, 10 bases remained unmatched. Germline-derived CDR1 and CDR2 are SGDLS and YYNGEE. The CDR3 is 14 residues long. CDR3 in DNA: TGTGCCAGCAGCCCTGGAGACAGGGGTCAAGGCTACACCTTC. Protein: CASSPGDRGQGYTF.

The rearrangement joins TRBV5-1 to TRBJ2-4; D not certain. The CDR3 spans 14 residues. V dropped 4 bases and J dropped 1 base, with 9 bases sitting between them. CDR1 and CDR2 from the germline V gene are SGHRS and YFSETQ. The CDR3 spells CASSTDSAKNIQYF. The CDR3 DNA reads as TGCGCCAGCAGCACTGACTCCGCCAAAAACATTCAGTACTTC.